One sample yielded the 11 T cell receptor beta chains listed below, sequenced in a study of regulatory T cells in long-lasting Graves disease. Sequencing libraries for TCR beta were prepared with iRepertoire HTBI primers and Arm-PCR of CDR3 regions. TCRdb reanalysed the multiplex PCR reads using MiXCR and keeps one entry per CDR3 protein. The repertoire has 350,000 to 450,000 distinct CDR3 sequences, roughly 20% of them found once; the top ten carry less than 25%. Time point noted: persistent/refractory GD, antithyroid drugs over 5 years with positive TRAb. The TCR library was made from RNA that had been extracted from PBMCs in TRIzol. Material: peripheral blood mononuclear cells (PBMCs), obtained when the disease was refractory, from a patient treated with antithyroid drugs. The receptors were sampled from a female donor with Graves disease.

The chain employs TRBV9 and TRBJ2-7; D possibly corresponds to TRBD2 (7 bases). The CDR3 length is 13 residues. Germline loops: CDR1 SGDLS, CDR2 YYNGEE. V shed 2 bases and J shed 5 bases, with 11 bases lying between them. DNA of the CDR3: TGTGCCAGCAGCGTGGGGGGGGCGGACGAGCAGTACTTC. It yields the protein CASSVGGADEQYF.

The sample holds a few counts of this clonotype. The V call is TRBV12-3 or TRBV12-4, the J call TRBJ2-1; D is tentatively TRBD1 or TRBD2 (5 bases each). The V end lost 6 bases, the J end lost 2 bases, and 11 bases lay between the germline ends. The CDR3 has 14 residues. This CDR3 reads CASRRRGTYNEQFF. The CDR3 DNA reads as TGTGCCAGCAGACGACGGGGCACCTACAATGAGCAGTTCTTC.

This clonotype was recorded a few times. This chain uses TRBV10-2 with TRBJ2-7; the D is unclear. V lost 1 base to trimming and J lost 3 bases, with 10 bases between them. Germline assignment: CDR1 WSHSY and CDR2 SAAADI. The CDR3 runs 14 residues. The CDR3 nucleotides read TGCGCCAGCAGTGAGTATCGGCGTGGCTACGAGCAGTACTTC. It yields the protein CASSEYRRGYEQYF.

This clonotype was picked up many times. The gene calls are TRBV12-3 or TRBV12-4 and TRBJ2-7; 7 bases align to TRBD2. The CDR3 spans 17 residues. With V trimmed by 0 bases and J by 6 bases, 14 bases remained unmatched. CDR3 DNA: TGTGCCAGCAGTTTAGCATGGGCGCGGGGGTCTGTCGCCGAGCAGTACTTC. It specifies CASSLAWARGSVAEQYF.

This clonotype was seen a few times. V is TRBV29-1 and J is TRBJ1-1; 9 nucleotides align to TRBD1. The germline V gene encodes CDR1 SQVTM and CDR2 ANQGSEA. Losses at the gene ends were 3 bases for V and 0 bases for J; bases not matched to a gene: 11. This CDR3 spans 17 amino acids. CDR3 in DNA: TGCAGCGTTGATCAGGGGACAGGGAGCGAACTGAACACTGAAGCTTTCTTT. It encodes CSVDQGTGSELNTEAFF. The variable domain in full, with the rest retrieved from reference TRBV29-1 and TRBJ1-1, is SAVISQKPSRDICQRGTSLTIQCQVDSQVTMMFWYRQQPGQSLTLIATANQGSEATYESGFVIDKFPISRPNLTFSTLTVSNMSPEDSSIYLCSVDQGTGSELNTEAFFGQGTRLTVV.

V and J are TRBV29-1 and TRBJ2-5, with D tentatively TRBD2 (7 bases). The CDR3 extends over 17 amino acids. V lost 6 bases, J lost 7 bases, and 30 bases lay in between. CDR1 is SQVTM and CDR2 is ANQGSEA in the germline V gene. The CDR3 DNA follows: TGCAGCGTCCCTGCTGGCTGGAGGGGGGGTTCTTCCGTGACCCAGTACTTC. Encoded protein: CSVPAGWRGGSSVTQYF. Complete variable domain (other parts from reference TRBV29-1 and TRBJ2-5): SAVISQKPSRDICQRGTSLTIQCQVDSQVTMMFWYRQQPGQSLTLIATANQGSEATYESGFVIDKFPISRPNLTFSTLTVSNMSPEDSSIYLCSVPAGWRGGSSVTQYFGPGTRLLVL.

The chain has TRBV12-3 or TRBV12-4 and TRBJ2-1; 7 bases agree with TRBD2. V lost 7 bases to trimming and J lost 11 bases; unmatched junction nucleotides: 17. There are 15 residues in the CDR3. The CDR3 DNA reads TGTGCCAGCACCCAAACTGGGTCAGCGGGAAGGAAGCAGTTCTTC. Its protein is CASTQTGSAGRKQFF.

This clonotype has just a few counts. A much larger clone lies one base from this, so it may be a read error. V usage is TRBV5-1 and J usage is TRBJ1-2; D remains ambiguous. This CDR3 has 13 residues. Per the germline V gene, CDR1 is SGHRS and CDR2 is YFSETQ. The CDR3 DNA reads TGTGTCAGCAGCTTGGACCTTAGCTATGGCTACACCTTC. Translation: CVSSLDLSYGYTF.

This clonotype came up a few times. The chain links TRBV7-2 to TRBJ2-5, with 15 bases lining up with TRBD2. The CDR3 runs 18 residues. J was trimmed by 2 bases and V by 4 bases; bases with no gene match: 8. Looked up from germline, CDR1 is SGHTA and CDR2 is FQGNSA. CDR3 nucleotide sequence: TGTGCCAGCAGCTCGCGGACTAGCGGGAGGGTTGGGCAAGAGACCCAGTACTTC. Translating gives CASSSRTSGRVGQETQYF.

As concerns this clonotype: Compared with germline, one end of the junction differs, possibly owing to a read error. The chain uses TRBV2 and TRBJ2-2; D gene unclear. The CDR3 contains 14 residues. Germline CDR1 and CDR2: SNHLY and FYNNEI. CDR3 protein: CASSGSTNTRELFF. CDR3 bases: TGTGCCAGCTCGGGTAGCACGAACACCAGGGAGCTGTTTTTT.

The gene calls are TRBV7-2 and TRBJ2-7; D might be TRBD1 (6 bases). Looked up from germline, CDR1 is SGHTA and CDR2 is FQGNSA. CDR3 length equals 17 residues. The V and J ends lost 4 bases and 2 bases respectively, with 21 bases between them. The CDR3 here is CASSSPIDGQKAYEQYF. The CDR3 DNA reads as TGTGCCAGCAGCTCTCCCATAGATGGACAGAAAGCCTACGAGCAGTACTTC.